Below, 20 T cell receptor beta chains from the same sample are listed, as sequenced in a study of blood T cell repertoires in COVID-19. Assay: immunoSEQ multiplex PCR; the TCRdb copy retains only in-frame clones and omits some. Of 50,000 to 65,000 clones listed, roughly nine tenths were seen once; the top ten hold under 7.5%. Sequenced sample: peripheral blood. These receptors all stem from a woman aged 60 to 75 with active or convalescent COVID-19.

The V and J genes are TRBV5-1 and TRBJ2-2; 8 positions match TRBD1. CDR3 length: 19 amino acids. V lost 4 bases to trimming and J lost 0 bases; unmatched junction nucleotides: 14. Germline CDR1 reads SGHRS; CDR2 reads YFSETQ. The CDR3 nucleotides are TGCGCCAGCAGCCGATACACCGGGACAGGAGCCGCGAACACCGGGGAGCTGTTTTTT. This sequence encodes CASSRYTGTGAANTGELFF.

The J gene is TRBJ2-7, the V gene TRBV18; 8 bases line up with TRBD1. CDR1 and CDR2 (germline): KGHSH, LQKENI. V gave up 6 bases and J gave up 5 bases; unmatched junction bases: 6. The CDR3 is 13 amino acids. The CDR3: CASSPDRGDEQYF. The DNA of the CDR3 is TGTGCCAGCTCGCCTGACAGGGGCGACGAGCAGTACTTC.

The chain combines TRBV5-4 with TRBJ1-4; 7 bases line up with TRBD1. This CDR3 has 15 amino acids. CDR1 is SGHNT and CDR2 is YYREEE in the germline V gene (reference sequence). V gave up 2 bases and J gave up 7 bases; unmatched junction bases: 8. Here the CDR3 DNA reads TGTGCCAGCAGCTTTTCCCGGGACAGAGGTGAAAAACTGTTTTTT. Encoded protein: CASSFSRDRGEKLFF.

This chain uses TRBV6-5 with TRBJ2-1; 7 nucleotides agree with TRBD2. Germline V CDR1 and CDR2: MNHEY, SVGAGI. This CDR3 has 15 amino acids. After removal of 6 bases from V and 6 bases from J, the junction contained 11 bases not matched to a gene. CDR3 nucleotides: TGTGCCAGCAGCTCCCTGAGTAGCGGGCTCAATGAGCAGTTCTTC. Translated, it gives CASSSLSSGLNEQFF.

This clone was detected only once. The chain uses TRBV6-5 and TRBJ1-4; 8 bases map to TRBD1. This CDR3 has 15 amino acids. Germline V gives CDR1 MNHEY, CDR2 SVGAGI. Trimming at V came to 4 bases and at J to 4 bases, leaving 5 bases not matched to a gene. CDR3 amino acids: CASSSYRGGNEKLFF. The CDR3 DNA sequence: TGTGCCAGCAGTTCCTACAGGGGGGGTAATGAAAAACTGTTTTTT.

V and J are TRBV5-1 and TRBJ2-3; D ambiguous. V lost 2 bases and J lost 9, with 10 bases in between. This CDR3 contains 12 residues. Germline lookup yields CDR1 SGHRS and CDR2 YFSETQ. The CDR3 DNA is TGCGCCAGCAGCTTCCCGGAGAGGACGCAGTATTTT. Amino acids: CASSFPERTQYF.

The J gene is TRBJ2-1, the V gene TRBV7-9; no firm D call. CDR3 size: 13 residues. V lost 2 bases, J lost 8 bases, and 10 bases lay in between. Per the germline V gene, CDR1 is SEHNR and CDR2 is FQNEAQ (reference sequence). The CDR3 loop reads CASSLTSLHEQFF. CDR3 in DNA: TGTGCCAGCAGCTTAACCAGTTTGCATGAGCAGTTCTTC.

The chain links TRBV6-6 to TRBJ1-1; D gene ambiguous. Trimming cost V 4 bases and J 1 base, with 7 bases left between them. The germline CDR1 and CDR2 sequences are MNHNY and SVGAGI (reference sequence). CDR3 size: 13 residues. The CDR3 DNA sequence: TGTGCCAGCAGTTTACAGAGGAACACTGAAGCTTTCTTT. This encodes CASSLQRNTEAFF.

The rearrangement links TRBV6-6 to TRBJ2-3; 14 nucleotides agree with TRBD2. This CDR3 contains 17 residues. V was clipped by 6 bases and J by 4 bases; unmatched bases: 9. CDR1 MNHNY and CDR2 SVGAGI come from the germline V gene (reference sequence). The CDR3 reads CASRRGTSGSGADTQYF. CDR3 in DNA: TGTGCCAGCAGACGAGGGACTAGCGGGAGTGGGGCAGATACGCAGTATTTT.

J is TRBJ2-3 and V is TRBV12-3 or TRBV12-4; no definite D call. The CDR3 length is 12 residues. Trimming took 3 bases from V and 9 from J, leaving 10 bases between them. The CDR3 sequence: CASSFGRNTQYF. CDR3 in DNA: TGTGCCAGCAGTTTTGGCAGGAACACGCAGTATTTT.

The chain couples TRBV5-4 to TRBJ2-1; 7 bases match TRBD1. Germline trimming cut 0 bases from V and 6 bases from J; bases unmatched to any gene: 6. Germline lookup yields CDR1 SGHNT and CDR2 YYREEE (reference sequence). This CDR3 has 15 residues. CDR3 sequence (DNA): TGTGCCAGCAGCTTGGCAACAGGGGCCCGCAATGAGCAGTTCTTC. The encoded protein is CASSLATGARNEQFF.

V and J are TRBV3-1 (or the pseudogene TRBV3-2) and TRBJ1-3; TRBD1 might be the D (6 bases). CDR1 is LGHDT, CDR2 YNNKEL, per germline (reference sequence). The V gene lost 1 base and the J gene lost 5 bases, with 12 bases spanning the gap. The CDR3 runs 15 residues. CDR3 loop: CASSQGQVGRNTIYF. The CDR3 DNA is TGTGCCAGCAGCCAAGGACAGGTGGGCCGAAACACCATATATTTT.

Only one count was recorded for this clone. The CDR3 loop is CASVLGGQGHGYTF. The DNA of the CDR3 is TGTGCCAGCGTCCTTGGAGGACAGGGCCATGGCTACACCTTC. The chain uses TRBV28 and TRBJ1-2, with 8 bases identical to TRBD1. The CDR3 consists of 14 residues. The ends lost 8 bases at V and 6 bases at J; junction bases unmatched: 11. Germline CDR1 is MDHEN and CDR2 is SYDVKM.

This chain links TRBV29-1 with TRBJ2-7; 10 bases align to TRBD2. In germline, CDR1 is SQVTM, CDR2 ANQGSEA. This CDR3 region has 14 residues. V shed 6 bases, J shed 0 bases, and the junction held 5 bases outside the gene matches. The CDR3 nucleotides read TGCAGCGTCGCCAGCGGGAGGGCCTCCTACGAGCAGTACTTC. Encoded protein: CSVASGRASYEQYF.

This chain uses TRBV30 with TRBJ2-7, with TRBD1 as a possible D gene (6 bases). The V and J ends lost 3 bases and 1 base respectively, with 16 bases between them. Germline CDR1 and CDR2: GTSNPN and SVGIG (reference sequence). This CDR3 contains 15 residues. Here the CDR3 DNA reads TGTGCCTGGAGCTCTGGACAGAGGGGATCCTACGAGCAGTACTTC. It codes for CAWSSGQRGSYEQYF.

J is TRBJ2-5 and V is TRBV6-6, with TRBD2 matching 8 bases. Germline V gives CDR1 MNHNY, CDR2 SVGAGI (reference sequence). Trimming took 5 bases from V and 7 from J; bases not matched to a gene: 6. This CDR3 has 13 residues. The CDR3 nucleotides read TGTGCCAGCAGTCCCGGGGGGGGCGGGACCCAGTACTTC. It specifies CASSPGGGGTQYF.

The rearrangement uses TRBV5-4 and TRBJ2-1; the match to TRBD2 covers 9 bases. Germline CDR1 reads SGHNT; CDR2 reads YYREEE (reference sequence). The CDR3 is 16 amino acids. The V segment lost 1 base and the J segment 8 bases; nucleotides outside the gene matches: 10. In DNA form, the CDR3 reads TGTGCCAGCAGCTTGTACGGCGGGGGGGACTTGGATGAGCAGTTCTTC. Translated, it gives CASSLYGGGDLDEQFF.

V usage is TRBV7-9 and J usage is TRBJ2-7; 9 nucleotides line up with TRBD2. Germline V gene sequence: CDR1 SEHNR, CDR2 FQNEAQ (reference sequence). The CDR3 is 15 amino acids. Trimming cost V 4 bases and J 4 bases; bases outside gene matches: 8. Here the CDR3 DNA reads TGTGCCAGCAGCTCCCTGGGACTAGCCGCTTACGAGCAGTACTTC. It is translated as CASSSLGLAAYEQYF.

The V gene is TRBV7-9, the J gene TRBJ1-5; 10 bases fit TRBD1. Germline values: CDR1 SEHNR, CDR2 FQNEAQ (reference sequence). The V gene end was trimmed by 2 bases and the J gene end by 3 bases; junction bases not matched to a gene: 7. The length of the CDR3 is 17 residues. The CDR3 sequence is CASSLIRTGGPNQPQHF. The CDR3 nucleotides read TGTGCCAGCAGCTTAATAAGGACAGGGGGGCCCAATCAGCCCCAGCATTTT.

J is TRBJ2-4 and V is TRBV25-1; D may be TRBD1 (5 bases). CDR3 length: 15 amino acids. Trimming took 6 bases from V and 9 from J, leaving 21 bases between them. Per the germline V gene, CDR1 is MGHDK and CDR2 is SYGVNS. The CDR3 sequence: CASSSPGLPDSIQYF. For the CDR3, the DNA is TGTGCCAGCAGCTCCCCTGGGCTCCCCGACAGCATTCAGTACTTC.